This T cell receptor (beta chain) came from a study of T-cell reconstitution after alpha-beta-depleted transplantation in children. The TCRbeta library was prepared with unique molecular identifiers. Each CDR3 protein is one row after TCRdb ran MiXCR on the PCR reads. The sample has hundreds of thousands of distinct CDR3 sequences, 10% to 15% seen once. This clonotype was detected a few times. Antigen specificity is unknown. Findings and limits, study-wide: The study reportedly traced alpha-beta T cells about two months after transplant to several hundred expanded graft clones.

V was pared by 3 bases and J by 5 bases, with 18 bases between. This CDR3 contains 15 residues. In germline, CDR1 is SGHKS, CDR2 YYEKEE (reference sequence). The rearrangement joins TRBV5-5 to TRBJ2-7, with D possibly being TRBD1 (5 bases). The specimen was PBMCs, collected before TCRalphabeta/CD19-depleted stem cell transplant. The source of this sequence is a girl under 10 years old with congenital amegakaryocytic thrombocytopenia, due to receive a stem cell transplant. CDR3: CASSSSRVVLDEQYF. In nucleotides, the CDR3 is TGTGCCAGCAGCTCCTCCAGGGTAGTTCTTGACGAGCAGTACTTC.